This T cell receptor (beta chain) was retrieved from a study of T cell repertoires in cytomegalovirus infection. CDR1 is MNHEY, CDR2 SMNVEV, per germline (reference sequence). The CDR3 consists of 17 residues. V lost 0 bases to trimming and J lost 3 bases, with 14 bases between them. Each CDR3 protein gets one entry after TCRdb re-called the reads with MiXCR. The table includes 500,000 to 600,000 distinct CDR3 sequences, more than 15% detected once. The sequencing input was CD8+ T cells from PBMCs. This clonotype was obtained from a human donor in good health (CMV status not recorded). Some clones in this sample may be carry-over from other donors' samples. The chain employs TRBV27 and TRBJ1-4, with D perhaps TRBD1 (6 bases). The CDR3 DNA reads TGTGCCAGCAGTTTATCCTTCCGGGGGGGGCCTAATGAAAAACTGTTTTTT. Translated, it gives CASSLSFRGGPNEKLFF.